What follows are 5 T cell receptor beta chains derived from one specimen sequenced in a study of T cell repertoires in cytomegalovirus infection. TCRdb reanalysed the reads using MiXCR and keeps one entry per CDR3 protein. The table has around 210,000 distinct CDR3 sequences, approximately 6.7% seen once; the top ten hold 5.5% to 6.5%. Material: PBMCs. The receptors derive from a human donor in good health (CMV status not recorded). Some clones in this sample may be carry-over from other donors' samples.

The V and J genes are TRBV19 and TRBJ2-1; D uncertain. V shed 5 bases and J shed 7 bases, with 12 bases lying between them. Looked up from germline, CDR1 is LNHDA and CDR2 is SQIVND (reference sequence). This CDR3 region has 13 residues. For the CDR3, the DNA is TGTGCCAGTAGTCTCGGACGACCGAATGAGCAGTTCTTC. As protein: CASSLGRPNEQFF.

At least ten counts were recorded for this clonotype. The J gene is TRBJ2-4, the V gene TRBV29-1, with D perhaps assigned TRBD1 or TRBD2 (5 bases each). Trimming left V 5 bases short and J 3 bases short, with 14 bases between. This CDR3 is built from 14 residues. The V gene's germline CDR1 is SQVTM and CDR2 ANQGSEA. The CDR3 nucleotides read TGCAGCGTTCCGTCAAGGGACGGCAAAAACATTCAGTACTTC. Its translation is CSVPSRDGKNIQYF.

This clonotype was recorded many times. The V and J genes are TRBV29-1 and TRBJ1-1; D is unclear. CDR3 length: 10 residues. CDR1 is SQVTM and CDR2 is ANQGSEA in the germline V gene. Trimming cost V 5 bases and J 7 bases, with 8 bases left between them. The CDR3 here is CSVLRLEAFF. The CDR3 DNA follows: TGCAGCGTTCTCAGGCTTGAAGCTTTCTTT.

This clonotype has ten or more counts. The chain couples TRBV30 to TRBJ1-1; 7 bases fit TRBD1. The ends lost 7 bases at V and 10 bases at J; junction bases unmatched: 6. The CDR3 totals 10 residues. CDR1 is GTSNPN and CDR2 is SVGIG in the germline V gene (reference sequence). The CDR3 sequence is CAYDREGAFF. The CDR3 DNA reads TGTGCCTACGACAGGGAGGGAGCTTTCTTT.

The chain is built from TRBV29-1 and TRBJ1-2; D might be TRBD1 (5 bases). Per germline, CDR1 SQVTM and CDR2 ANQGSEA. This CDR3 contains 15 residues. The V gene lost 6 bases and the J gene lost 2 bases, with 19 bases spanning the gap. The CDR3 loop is CSVEWHPGKNYGYTF. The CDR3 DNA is TGCAGCGTGGAATGGCACCCAGGGAAGAACTATGGCTACACCTTC.